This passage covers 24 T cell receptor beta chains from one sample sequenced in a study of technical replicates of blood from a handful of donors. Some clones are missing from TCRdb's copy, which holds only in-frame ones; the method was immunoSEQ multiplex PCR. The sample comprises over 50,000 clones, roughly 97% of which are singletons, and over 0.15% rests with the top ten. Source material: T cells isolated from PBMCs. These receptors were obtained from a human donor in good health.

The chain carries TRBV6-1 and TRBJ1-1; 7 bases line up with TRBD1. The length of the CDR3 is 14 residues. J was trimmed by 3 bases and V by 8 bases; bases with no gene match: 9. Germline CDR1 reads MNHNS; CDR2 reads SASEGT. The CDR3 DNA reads TGTGCCAGCTTCCCTGGGGACAGCCACACTGAAGCTTTCTTT. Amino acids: CASFPGDSHTEAFF.

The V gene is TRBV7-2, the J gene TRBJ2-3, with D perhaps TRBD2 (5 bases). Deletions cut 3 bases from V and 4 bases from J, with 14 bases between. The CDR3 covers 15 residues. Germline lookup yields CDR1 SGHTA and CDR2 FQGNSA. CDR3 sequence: CASSFLASGPDTQYF. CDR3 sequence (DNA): TGTGCCAGCAGCTTTTTAGCGAGTGGCCCAGATACGCAGTATTTT.

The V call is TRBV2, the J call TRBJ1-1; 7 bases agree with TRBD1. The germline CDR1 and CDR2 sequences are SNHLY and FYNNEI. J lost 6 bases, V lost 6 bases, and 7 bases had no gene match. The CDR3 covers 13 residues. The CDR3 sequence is CASSDRQGSEAFF. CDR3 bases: TGTGCCAGCAGCGACCGACAGGGCTCTGAAGCTTTCTTT.

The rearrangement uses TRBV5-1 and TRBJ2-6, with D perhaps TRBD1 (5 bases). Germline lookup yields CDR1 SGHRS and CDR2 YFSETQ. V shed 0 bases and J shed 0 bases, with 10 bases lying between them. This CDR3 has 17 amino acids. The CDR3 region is CASSLGQGSSGANVLTF. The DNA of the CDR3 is TGCGCCAGCAGCTTGGGTCAGGGATCCTCTGGGGCCAACGTCCTGACTTTC.

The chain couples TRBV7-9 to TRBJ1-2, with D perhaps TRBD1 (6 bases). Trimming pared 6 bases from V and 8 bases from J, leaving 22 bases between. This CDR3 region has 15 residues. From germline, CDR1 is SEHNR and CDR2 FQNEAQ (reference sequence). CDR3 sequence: CASSPLGGQSRGYTF. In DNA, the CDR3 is TGTGCCAGCAGTCCCCTAGGAGGACAGTCGCGGGGCTACACCTTC.

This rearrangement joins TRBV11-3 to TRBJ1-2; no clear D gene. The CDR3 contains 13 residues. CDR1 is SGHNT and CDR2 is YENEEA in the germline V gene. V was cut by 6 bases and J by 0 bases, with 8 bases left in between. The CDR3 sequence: CASSIGANYGYTF. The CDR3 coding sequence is TGTGCCAGCAGTATAGGAGCTAACTATGGCTACACCTTC.

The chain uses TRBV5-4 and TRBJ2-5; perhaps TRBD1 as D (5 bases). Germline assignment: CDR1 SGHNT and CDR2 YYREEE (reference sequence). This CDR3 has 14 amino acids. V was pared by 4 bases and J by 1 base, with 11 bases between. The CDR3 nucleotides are TGTGCCAGCAGCGAAGTCCAGGGCCAAGAGACCCAGTACTTC. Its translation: CASSEVQGQETQYF.

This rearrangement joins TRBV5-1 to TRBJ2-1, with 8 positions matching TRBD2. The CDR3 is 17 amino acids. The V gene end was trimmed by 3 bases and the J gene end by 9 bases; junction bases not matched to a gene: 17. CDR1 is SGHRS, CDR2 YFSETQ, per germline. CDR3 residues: CASSSRGGARLAREQFF. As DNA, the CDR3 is TGCGCCAGCAGCTCCCGAGGGGGGGCGCGACTAGCGCGTGAGCAGTTCTTC.

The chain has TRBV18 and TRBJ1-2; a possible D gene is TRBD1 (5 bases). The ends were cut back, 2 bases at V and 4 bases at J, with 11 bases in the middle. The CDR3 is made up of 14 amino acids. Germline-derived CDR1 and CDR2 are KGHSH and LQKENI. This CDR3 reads CASSPEQEAYGYTF. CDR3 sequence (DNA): TGTGCCAGCTCACCAGAACAGGAAGCCTATGGCTACACCTTC.

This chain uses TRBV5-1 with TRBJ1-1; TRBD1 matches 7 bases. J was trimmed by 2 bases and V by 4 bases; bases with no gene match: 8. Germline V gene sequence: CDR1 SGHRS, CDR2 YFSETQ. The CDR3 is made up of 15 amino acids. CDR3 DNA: TGCGCCAGCAGCGTTGACAGGGCCGGCAACACTGAAGCTTTCTTT. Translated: CASSVDRAGNTEAFF.

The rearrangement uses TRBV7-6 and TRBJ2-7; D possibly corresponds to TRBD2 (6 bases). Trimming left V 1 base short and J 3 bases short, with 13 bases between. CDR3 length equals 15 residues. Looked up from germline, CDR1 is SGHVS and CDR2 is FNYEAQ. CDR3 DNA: TGTGCCAGCAGCTTAGGGGGTGGGGGAGGCTACGAGCAGTACTTC. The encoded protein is CASSLGGGGGYEQYF.

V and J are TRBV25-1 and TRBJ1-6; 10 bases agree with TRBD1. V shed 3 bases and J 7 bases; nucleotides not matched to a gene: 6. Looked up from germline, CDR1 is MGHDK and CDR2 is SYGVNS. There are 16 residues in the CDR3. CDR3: CASSDWDRGYNSPLHF. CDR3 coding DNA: TGTGCCAGCAGTGATTGGGACAGGGGATACAATTCACCCCTCCACTTT.

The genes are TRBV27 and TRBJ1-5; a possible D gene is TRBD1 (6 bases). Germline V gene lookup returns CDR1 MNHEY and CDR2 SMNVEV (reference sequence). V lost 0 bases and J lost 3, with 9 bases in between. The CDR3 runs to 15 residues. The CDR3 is CASSLSGQNNQPQHF. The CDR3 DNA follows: TGTGCCAGCAGTTTATCTGGACAGAACAATCAGCCCCAGCATTTT.

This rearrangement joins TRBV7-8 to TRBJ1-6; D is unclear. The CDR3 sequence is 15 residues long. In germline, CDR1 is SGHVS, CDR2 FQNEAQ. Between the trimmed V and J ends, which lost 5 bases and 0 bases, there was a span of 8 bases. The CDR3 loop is CASSVPGSYNSPLHF. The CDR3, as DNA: TGTGCCAGCAGCGTACCGGGCTCCTATAATTCACCCCTCCACTTT.

The CDR3 spells CASSLRQGAGYGYTF. Here the CDR3 DNA reads TGTGCCAGCAGCTTACGGCAGGGAGCGGGCTATGGCTACACCTTC. V and J are TRBV7-9 and TRBJ1-2; D may be TRBD1 (5 bases). V was clipped by 2 bases and J by 4 bases, with 14 bases between them. The CDR3 loop spans 15 amino acids. Germline CDR1 reads SEHNR; CDR2 reads FQNEAQ (reference sequence). Based on the CDR3 plus reference TRBV7-9 and TRBJ1-2, the full variable domain is DTGVSQNPRHKITKRGQNVTFRCDPISEHNRLYWYRQTLGQGPEFLTYFQNEAQLEKSRLLSDRFSAERPKGSFSTLEIQRTEQGDSAMYLCASSLRQGAGYGYTFGSGTRLTVV.

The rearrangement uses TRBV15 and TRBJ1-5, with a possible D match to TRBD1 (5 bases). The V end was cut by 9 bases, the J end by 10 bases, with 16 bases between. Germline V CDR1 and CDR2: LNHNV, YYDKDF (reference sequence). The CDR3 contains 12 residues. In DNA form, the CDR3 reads TGTGCCACGGGTGAGGACAATAGACCCCAGCATTTT. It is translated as CATGEDNRPQHF.

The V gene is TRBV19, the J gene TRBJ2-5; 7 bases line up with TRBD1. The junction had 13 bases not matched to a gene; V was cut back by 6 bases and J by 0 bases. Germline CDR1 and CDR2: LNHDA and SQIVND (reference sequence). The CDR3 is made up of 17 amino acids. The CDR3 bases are TGTGCCAGTAGCCCTATCGTGACGACAGGGAACCAAGAGACCCAGTACTTC. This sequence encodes CASSPIVTTGNQETQYF.

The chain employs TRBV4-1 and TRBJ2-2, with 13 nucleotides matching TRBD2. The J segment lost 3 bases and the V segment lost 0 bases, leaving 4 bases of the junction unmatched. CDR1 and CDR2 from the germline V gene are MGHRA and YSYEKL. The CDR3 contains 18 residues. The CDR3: CASSQDGLAGAHTGELFF. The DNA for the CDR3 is TGCGCCAGCAGCCAAGATGGACTAGCGGGGGCTCACACCGGGGAGCTGTTTTTT.

The CDR3 reads CSVRRGNYGEQYF. CDR3 bases: TGCAGCGTTCGAAGGGGAAACTACGGCGAGCAGTACTTC. This chain uses TRBV29-1 with TRBJ2-7; weak D call: TRBD1 (5 bases). CDR1 SQVTM and CDR2 ANQGSEA come from the germline V gene. Trimming removed 5 bases at V and 6 bases at J, with 17 bases between. This CDR3 spans 13 amino acids.

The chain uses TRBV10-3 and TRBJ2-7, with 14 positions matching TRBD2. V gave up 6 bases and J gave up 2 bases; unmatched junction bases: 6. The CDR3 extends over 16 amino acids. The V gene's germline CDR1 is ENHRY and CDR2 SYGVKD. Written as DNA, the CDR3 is TGTGCCATCAGCGCCGGACTAGCGGGAGGAACCTACGAGCAGTACTTC. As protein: CAISAGLAGGTYEQYF.

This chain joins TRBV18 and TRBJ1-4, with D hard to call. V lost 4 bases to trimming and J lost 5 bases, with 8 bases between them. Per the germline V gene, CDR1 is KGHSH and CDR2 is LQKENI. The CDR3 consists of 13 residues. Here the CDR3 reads CASSRDINEKLFF. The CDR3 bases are TGTGCCAGCTCACGAGATATAAATGAAAAACTGTTTTTT.

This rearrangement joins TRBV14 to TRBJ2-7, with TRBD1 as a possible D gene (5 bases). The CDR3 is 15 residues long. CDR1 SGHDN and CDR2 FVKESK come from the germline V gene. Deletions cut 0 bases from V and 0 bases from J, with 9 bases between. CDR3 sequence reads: CASSQDEQDSYEQYF. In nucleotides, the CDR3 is TGTGCCAGCAGCCAAGACGAACAGGACTCCTACGAGCAGTACTTC.

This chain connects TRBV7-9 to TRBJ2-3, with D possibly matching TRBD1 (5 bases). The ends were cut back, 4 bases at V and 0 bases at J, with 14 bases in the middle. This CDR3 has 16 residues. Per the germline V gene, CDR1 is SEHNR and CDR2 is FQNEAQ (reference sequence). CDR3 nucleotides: TGTGCCAGCAGCTCCTTCGAAGGGGTGAGCACAGATACGCAGTATTTT. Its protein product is CASSSFEGVSTDTQYF.

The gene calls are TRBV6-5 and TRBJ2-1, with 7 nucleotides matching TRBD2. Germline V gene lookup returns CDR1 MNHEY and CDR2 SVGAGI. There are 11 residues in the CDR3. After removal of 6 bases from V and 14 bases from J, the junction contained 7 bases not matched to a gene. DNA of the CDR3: TGTGCCAGCAGGGACGGACTAGAGGAGTTCTTC. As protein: CASRDGLEEFF.